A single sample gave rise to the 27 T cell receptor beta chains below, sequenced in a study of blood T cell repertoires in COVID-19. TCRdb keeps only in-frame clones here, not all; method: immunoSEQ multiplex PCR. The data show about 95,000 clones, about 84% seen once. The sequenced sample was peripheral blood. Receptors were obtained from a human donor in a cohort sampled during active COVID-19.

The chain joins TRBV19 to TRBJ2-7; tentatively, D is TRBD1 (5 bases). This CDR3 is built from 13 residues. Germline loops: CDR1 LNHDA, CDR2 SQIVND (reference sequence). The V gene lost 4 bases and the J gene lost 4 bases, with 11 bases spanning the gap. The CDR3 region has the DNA TGTGCCAGTAGTAAAGCCACAGGTTACGAGCAGTACTTC. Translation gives CASSKATGYEQYF.

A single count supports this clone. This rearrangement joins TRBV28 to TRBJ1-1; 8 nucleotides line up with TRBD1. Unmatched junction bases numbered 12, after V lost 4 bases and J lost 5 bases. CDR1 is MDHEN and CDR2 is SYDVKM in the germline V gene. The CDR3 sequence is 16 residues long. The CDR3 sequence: CASSYQGAVGLTEAFF. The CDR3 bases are TGTGCCAGCAGTTATCAGGGGGCGGTTGGGTTGACTGAAGCTTTCTTT.

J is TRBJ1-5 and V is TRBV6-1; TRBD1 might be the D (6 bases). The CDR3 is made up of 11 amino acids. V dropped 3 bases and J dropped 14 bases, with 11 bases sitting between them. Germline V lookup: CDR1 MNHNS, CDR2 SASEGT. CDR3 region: CASSDTGSEHF. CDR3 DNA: TGTGCCAGCAGTGATACAGGGTCGGAGCATTTT.

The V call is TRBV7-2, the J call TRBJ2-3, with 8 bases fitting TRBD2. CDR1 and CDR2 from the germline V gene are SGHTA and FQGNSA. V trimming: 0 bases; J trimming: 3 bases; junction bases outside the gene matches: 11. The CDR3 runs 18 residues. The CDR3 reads CASSLARRGAGRTDTQYF. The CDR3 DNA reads TGTGCCAGCAGCTTAGCGAGGCGGGGGGCCGGGCGAACAGATACGCAGTATTTT. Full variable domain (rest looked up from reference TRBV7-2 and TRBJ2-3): GAGVSQSPSNKVTEKGKDVELRCDPISGHTALYWYRQSLGQGLEFLIYFQGNSAPDKSGLPSDRFSAERTGGSVSTLTIQRTQQEDSAVYLCASSLARRGAGRTDTQYFGPGTRLTVL.

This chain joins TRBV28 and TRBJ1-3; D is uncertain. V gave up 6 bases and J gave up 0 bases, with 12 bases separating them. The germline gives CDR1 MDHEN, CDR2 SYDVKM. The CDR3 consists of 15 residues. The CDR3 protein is CASRSAGISGNTIYF. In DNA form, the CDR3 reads TGTGCCAGCAGAAGTGCGGGGATCTCTGGAAACACCATATATTTT.

CDR3 bases: TGTGCCAGCAGTGGGACAGGGGATAATTCACCCCTCCACTTT. Protein: CASSGTGDNSPLHF. J is TRBJ1-6 and V is TRBV2, with 9 bases lining up with TRBD1. Germline-derived CDR1 and CDR2 are SNHLY and FYNNEI. The CDR3 totals 14 residues. V was clipped by 4 bases and J by 5 bases; unmatched bases: 0.

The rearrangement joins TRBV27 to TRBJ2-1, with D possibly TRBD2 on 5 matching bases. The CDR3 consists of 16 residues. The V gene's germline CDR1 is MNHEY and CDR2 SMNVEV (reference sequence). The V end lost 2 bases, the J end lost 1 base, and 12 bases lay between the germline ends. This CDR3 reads CASSLGSGPSYNEQFF. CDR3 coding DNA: TGTGCCAGCAGTTTAGGGAGCGGACCATCCTACAATGAGCAGTTCTTC.

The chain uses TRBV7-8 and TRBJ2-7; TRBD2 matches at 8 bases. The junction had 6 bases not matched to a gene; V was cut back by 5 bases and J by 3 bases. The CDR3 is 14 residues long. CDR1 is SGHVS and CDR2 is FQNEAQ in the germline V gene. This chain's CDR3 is CASSLPLAGYEQYF. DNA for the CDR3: TGTGCCAGCAGCCTCCCCCTAGCGGGCTACGAGCAGTACTTC.

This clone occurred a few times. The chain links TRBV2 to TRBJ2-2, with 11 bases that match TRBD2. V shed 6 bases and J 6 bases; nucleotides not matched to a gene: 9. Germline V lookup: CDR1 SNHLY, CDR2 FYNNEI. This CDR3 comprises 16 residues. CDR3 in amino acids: CASSDSGGGRAGELFF. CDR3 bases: TGTGCCAGCAGCGATAGCGGGGGGGGCAGGGCCGGGGAGCTGTTTTTT.

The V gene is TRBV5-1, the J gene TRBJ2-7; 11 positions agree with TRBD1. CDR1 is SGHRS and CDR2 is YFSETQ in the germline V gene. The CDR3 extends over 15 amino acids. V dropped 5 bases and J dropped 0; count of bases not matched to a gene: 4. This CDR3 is CASRKGQGGSYEQYF. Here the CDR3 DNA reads TGCGCCAGCAGGAAGGGACAGGGGGGCTCCTACGAGCAGTACTTC. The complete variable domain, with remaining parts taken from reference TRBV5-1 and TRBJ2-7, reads KAGVTQTPRYLIKTRGQQVTLSCSPISGHRSVSWYQQTPGQGLQFLFEYFSETQRNKGNFPGRFSGRQFSNSRSEMNVSTLELGDSALYLCASRKGQGGSYEQYFGPGTRLTVT.

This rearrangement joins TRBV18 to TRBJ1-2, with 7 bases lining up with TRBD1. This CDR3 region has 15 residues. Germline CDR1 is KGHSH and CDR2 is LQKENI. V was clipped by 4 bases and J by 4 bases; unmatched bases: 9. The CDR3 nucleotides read TGTGCCAGCTCACAGAGTTCGGGACAGTCCTATGGCTACACCTTC. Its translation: CASSQSSGQSYGYTF.

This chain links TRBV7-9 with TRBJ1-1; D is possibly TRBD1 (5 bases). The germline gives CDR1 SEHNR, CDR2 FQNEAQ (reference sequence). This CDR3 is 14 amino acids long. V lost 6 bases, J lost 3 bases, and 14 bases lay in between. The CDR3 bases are TGTGCCAGCAGGCGGGACCTAAGGTACACTGAAGCTTTCTTT. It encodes CASRRDLRYTEAFF.

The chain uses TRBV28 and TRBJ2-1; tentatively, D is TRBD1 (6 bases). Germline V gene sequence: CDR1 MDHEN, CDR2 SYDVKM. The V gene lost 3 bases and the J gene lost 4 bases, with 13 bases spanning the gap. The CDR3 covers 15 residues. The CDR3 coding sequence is TGTGCCAGCAGTTTGGTGCAGGGGACATACAATGAGCAGTTCTTC. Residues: CASSLVQGTYNEQFF.

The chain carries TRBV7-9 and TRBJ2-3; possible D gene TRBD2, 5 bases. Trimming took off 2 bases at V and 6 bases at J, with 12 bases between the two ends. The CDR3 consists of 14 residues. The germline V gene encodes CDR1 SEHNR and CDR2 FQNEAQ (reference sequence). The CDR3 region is CASSLSATGDTQYF. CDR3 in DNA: TGTGCCAGCAGCTTATCAGCCACGGGGGATACGCAGTATTTT.

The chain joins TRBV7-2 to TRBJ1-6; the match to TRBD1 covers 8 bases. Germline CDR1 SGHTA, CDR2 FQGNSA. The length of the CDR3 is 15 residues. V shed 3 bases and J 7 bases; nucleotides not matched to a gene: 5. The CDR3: CASSFRDRQNSPLHF. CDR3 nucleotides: TGTGCCAGCAGCTTCCGGGACAGGCAGAATTCACCCCTCCACTTT.

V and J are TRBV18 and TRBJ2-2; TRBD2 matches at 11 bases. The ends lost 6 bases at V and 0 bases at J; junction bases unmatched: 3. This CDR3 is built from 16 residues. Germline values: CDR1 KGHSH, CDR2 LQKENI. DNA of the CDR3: TGTGCCAGCTCCCCGGGACTAGCGGCGAACACCGGGGAGCTGTTTTTT. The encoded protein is CASSPGLAANTGELFF.

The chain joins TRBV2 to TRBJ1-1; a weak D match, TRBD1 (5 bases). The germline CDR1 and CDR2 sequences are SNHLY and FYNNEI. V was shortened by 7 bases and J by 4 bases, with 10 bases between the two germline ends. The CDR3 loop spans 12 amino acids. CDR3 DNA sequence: TGTGCCAGCAAGGGGATGAGCACTGAAGCTTTCTTT. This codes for CASKGMSTEAFF. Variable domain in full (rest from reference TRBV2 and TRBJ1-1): EPEVTQTPSHQVTQMGQEVILRCVPISNHLYFYWYRQILGQKVEFLVSFYNNEISEKSEIFDDQFSVERPDGSNFTLKIRSTKLEDSAMYFCASKGMSTEAFFGQGTRLTVV.

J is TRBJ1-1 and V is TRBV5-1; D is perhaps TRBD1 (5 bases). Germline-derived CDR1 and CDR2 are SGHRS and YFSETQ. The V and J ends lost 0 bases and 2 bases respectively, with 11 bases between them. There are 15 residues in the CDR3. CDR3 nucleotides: TGCGCCAGCAGCTTGGATGGGGCGGTAAACACTGAAGCTTTCTTT. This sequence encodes CASSLDGAVNTEAFF.

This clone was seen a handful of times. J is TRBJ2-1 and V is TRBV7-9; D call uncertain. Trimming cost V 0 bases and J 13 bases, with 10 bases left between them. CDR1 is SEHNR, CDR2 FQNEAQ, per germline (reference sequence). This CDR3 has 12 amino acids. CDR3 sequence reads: CASSLAGSLQFF. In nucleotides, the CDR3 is TGTGCCAGCAGCTTAGCCGGTTCCCTCCAGTTCTTC.

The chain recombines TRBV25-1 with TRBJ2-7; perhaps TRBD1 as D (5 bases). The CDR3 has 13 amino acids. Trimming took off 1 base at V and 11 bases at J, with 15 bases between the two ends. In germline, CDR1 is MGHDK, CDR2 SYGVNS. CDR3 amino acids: CASSEFTGRAKYF. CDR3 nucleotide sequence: TGTGCCAGCAGTGAATTTACAGGTCGAGCGAAGTACTTC.

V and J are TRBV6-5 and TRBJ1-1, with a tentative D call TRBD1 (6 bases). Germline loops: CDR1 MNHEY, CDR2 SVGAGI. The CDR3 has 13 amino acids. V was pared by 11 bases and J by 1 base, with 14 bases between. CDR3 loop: CAQGPLRNTEAFF. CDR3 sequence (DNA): TGTGCCCAGGGGCCCCTTCGGAACACTGAAGCTTTCTTT.

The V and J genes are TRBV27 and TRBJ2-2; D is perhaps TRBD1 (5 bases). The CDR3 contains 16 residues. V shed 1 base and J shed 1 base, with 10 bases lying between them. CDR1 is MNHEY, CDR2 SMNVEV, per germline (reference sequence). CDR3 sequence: CASSLYQGRNTGELFF. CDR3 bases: TGTGCCAGCAGTTTATATCAGGGAAGGAACACCGGGGAGCTGTTTTTT.

The CDR3 sequence: CASSHQGLGLAGPNEQFF. CDR3 DNA: TGCGCCAGCAGTCATCAGGGACTCGGACTAGCGGGACCCAATGAGCAGTTCTTC. The J gene is TRBJ2-1, the V gene TRBV23-1; TRBD2 agrees at 12 bases. TRBV23-1 is an ORF, with its function uncertain. The V gene end was trimmed by 3 bases and the J gene end by 6 bases; junction bases not matched to a gene: 12. CDR3 length: 18 amino acids.

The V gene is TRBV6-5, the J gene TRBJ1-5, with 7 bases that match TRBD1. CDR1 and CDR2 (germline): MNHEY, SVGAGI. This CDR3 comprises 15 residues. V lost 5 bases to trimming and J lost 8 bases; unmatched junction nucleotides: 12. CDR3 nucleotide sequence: TGTGCCAGCAGTAAGCTGACAGGGCTCTACGAGCCCCAGCATTTT. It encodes CASSKLTGLYEPQHF.

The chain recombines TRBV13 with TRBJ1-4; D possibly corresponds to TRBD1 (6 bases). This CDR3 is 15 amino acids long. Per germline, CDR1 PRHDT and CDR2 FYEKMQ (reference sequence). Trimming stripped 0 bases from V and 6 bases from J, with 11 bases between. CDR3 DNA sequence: TGTGCCAGCAGCTTAGGAACAGGGAAGTATGAAAAACTGTTTTTT. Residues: CASSLGTGKYEKLFF.

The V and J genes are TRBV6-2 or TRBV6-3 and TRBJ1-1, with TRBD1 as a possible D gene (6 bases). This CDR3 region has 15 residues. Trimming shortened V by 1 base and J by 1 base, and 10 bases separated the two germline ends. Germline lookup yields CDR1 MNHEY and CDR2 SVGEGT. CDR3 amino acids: CASSYLGHRNTEAFF. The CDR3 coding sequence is TGTGCCAGCAGTTACTTGGGACACCGGAACACTGAAGCTTTCTTT.

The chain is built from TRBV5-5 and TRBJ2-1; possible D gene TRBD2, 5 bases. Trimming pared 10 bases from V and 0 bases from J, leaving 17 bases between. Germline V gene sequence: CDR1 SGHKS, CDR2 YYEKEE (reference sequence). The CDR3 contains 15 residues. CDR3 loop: CASQEGWGSYNEQFF. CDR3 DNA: TGTGCCTCTCAAGAGGGTTGGGGCTCCTACAATGAGCAGTTCTTC.